The sample holds one count of the clone carrying this T cell receptor beta chain. Antigen: not known. The source of the sample is a study of T cells in Graves' hyperthyroidism and ophthalmopathy. Study-level background: Peripheral blood collection took place at initial diagnosis, before any treatment. Notes on the study in general: The model foresaw ophthalmopathy a median around seven months prior to onset.

RNA transcripts were the template for amplifying TCR beta CDR3 regions. Researchers ran a first-round RT-PCR on the TCR CDR3 using the HTBI primer set. TCRdb re-called the multiplex PCR reads through MiXCR, storing one row per CDR3 protein. Among 450,000 to 500,000 distinct CDR3 sequences listed, roughly 23% were seen once. The PBMCs were taken from less than 11 ml of fresh peripheral blood. Sequencing was done on a sample of blood. This sequence originates from a woman in her 70s with Graves' ophthalmopathy.

CDR3 in DNA: TGTGCCAGTAGTATTGGAGCGGGGTCCTACGAGCAGTACTTC. It codes for CASSIGAGSYEQYF. This chain joins TRBV19 and TRBJ2-7, with 7 bases that match TRBD2. The V segment lost 3 bases and the J segment 1 base; nucleotides outside the gene matches: 3. The CDR3 totals 14 residues. The V gene's germline CDR1 is LNHDA and CDR2 SQIVND (reference sequence).